This TCR beta chain was found in a study of T cells in Graves' hyperthyroidism and ophthalmopathy. Amplification of TCR beta CDR3 regions used RNA as the template. First-round RT-PCR of the TCR CDR3 relied on the HTBI primer set. TCRdb passed the multiplex PCR reads through MiXCR, listing each CDR3 protein once. This repertoire shows about 380,000 distinct CDR3 sequences, roughly 12% found once; its top ten account for 20%. The germline V gene encodes CDR1 DFQATT and CDR2 SNEGSKA (reference sequence). The V and J ends lost 0 bases and 0 bases, in that order; junction bases with no gene match: 14. This CDR3 is 20 amino acids long.

Sequenced: blood. This clonotype was sampled from a man under 40 with Graves' hyperthyroidism that later progressed to Graves' ophthalmopathy. The genes are TRBV20-1 and TRBJ1-4; 9 bases map to TRBD1. CDR3 sequence: CSARDLFGDRALATNEKLFF. DNA for the CDR3: TGCAGTGCTAGAGATCTCTTCGGGGACAGGGCACTTGCAACTAATGAAAAACTGTTTTTT.